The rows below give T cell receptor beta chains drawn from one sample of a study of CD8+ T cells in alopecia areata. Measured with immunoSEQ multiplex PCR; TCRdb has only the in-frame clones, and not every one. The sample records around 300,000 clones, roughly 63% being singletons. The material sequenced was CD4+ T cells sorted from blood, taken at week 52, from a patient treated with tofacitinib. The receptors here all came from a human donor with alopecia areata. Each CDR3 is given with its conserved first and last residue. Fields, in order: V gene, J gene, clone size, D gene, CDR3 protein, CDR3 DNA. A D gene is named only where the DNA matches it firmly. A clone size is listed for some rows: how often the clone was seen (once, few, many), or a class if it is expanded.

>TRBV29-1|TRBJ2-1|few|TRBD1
CSVDEQGRYNEQFF
TGCAGCGTCGATGAACAGGGGCGATACAATGAGCAGTTCTTC
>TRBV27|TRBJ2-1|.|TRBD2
CASSLGTSGDNEQFF
TGTGCCAGCAGTCTAGGGACTAGCGGGGACAATGAGCAGTTCTTC
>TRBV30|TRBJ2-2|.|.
CAWSGLQGRNTGELFF
TGTGCCTGGAGTGGACTACAGGGTAGGAACACCGGGGAGCTGTTTTTT
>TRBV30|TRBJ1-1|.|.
CAWSVLSGAPAFF
TGTGCCTGGAGTGTACTTTCAGGGGCGCCAGCTTTCTTT
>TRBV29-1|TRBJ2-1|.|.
CSVRRDYNEQFF
TGCAGCGTTCGGCGGGACTACAATGAGCAGTTCTTC
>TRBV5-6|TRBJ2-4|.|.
CASTAWAQNIQYF
TGTGCCAGCACTGCTTGGGCTCAAAACATTCAGTACTTC
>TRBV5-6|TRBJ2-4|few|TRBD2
CASSLFLAGGPDIQYF
TGTGCCAGCAGCTTGTTTCTAGCGGGGGGGCCGGACATTCAGTACTTC
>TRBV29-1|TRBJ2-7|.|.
CSVERDASYEQYF
TGCAGCGTTGAACGGGACGCTTCCTACGAGCAGTACTTC
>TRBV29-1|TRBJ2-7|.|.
CSVGSPGNEQYF
TGCAGCGTCGGTAGCCCCGGGAACGAGCAGTACTTC
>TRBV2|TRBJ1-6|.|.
CASSEVVAPLHF
TGTGCCAGCAGTGAAGTGGTTGCACCCCTCCACTTT
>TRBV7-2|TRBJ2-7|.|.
CASSLGMVGYEQYF
TGTGCCAGCAGCTTAGGGATGGTGGGCTACGAGCAGTACTTC
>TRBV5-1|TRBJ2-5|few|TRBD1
CASSLGQGLETQYF
TGCGCCAGCAGCTTGGGACAGGGTCTGGAGACCCAGTACTTC
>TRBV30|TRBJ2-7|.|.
CAWTQGLSEQYF
TGTGCCTGGACCCAAGGGCTGTCCGAGCAGTACTTC
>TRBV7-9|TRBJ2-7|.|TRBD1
CASSSRDSSSYEQYF
TGTGCCAGCAGCTCCCGGGACAGCAGCTCCTACGAGCAGTACTTC
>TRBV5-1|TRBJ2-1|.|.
CASSTGQSFNEQFF
TGCGCCAGCAGCACAGGACAGTCCTTCAATGAGCAGTTCTTC
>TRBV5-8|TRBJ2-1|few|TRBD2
CASSPREDEQFF
TGTGCCAGCAGTCCACGGGAGGATGAGCAGTTCTTC
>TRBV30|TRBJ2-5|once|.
CAWSRMAGAQETQYF
TGTGCCTGGAGCCGTATGGCGGGGGCCCAAGAGACCCAGTACTTC
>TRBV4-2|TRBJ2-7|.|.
CASSQELAGSYEQYF
TGTGCCAGCAGCCAAGAATTGGCAGGATCCTACGAGCAGTACTTC
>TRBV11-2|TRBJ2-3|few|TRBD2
CASSPLGGGTDTQYF
TGTGCCAGCAGCCCCCTGGGGGGGGGAACAGATACGCAGTATTTT
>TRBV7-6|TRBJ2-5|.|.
CASSLAWSLETQYF
TGTGCCAGCAGCTTAGCTTGGTCCCTGGAGACCCAGTACTTC